This entry features one T cell receptor (beta chain) sequence. The antigen is unknown. A read error may account for a junction end that differs from germline. This sample was included in a study of tumor-infiltrating lymphocytes in primary liver carcinoma. The tissue used was unsorted bulk material of 20-30 mg. RNA and DNA were co-extracted from it with the AllPrep DNA/RNA mini kit. These patients lived with chronic HBV infection and had never been treated. Every tumor sample held more than 80% viable tumor cells. This CDR3 has 14 residues. Germline lookup yields CDR1 SQVTM and CDR2 ANQGSEA. Study results and limitations: A significantly higher top-250-clone fraction was recorded for tumors than for blood (p = 0.039). About 8-25% of top clones, no more, were shared by all five regions.

A constant-region primer primed TCR beta cDNA synthesis from 400 to 600 ng of total RNA. Employing slightly modified ARM-PCR, three nested multiplex PCR rounds were run, and these gave rise to the TCR beta libraries. The first two PCR rounds, roughly 9 cycles each, used TRBV1-TRBV30 forward primers and a C-beta reverse primer. MiXCR, run by TCRdb on the multiplex PCR reads, gives a single entry per CDR3 protein. The sample includes tens of thousands of distinct CDR3 sequences, 70% to 75% of them seen just once. The sequence was obtained from a man in his forties or fifties with primary liver carcinoma and hepatitis B virus infection. The sequencing input was liver tumor tissue from sampling region 2. Subset indicated: tumor region T2, inferior pole. The rearrangement uses TRBV29-1 and TRBJ2-7; D is possibly TRBD2 (5 bases). CDR3 in amino acids: CSVGRSTTSYEHYF. The CDR3, as DNA: TGTAGCGTTGGAAGGTCAACCACCTCCTACGAGCATTACTTC.